This TCR beta chain emerged from a study of T cell repertoires in cytomegalovirus infection. Study summary: An indication of both CMV infection and matching HLA type came from public TCR beta signatures.

Study-level points and caveats: The ex vivo response showed dominance by HLA-C-restricted CMV-specific TCR beta clonotypes.

The junction had 3 bases not matched to a gene; V was cut back by 1 base and J by 0 bases. The CDR3 consists of 17 residues. Per germline, CDR1 SGHAT and CDR2 FQNNGV. TCRdb redid the calling of the reads with MiXCR, one entry per CDR3 protein. The sample contains 85,000 to 130,000 distinct CDR3 sequences, 20% to 25% of which appear only once. With respect to this clonotype: As yet, its antigen is unknown.

The clonotype originates from a human donor in good health (CMV status not recorded). Some clones in this sample may be carry-over from other donors' samples. V is TRBV11-2 and J is TRBJ2-6; TRBD1 matches 7 bases. Sample: CD8+ T cells from PBMCs. The CDR3 is CASSLVPGGSGANVLTF. The DNA for the CDR3 is TGTGCCAGCAGCTTAGTCCCAGGGGGCTCTGGGGCCAACGTCCTGACTTTC.